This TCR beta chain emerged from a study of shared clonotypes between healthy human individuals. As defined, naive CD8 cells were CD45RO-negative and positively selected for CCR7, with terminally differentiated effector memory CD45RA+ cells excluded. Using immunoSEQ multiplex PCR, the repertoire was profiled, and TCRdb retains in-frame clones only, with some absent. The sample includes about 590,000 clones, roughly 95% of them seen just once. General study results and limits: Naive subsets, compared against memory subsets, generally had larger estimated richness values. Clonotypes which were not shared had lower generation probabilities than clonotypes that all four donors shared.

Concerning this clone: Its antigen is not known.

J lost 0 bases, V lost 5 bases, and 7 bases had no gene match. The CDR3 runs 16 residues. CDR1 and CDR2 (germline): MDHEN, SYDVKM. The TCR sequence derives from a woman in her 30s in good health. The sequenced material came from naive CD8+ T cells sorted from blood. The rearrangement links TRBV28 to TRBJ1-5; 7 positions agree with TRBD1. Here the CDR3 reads CASSPRGQLSNQPQHF. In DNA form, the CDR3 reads TGTGCCAGCAGTCCGAGGGGACAGCTTAGCAATCAGCCCCAGCATTTT.